This T cell receptor beta chain originates from a study of response to subunit inactivated influenza vaccine. From the RT-PCR reads, TCRdb called clonotypes with MiXCR, one entry per CDR3 protein. The sample lists approximately 480,000 distinct CDR3 sequences, roughly 11% occurring once. The germline CDR1 and CDR2 sequences are MGHDK and SYGVNS. V lost 3 bases and J lost 8, with 20 bases in between. The CDR3 is 16 residues long. This clonotype was seen more than once but under ten times. Its antigen is unknown. General study points: Researchers suggested that each seasonal influenza vaccination recruits few new T cells.

The starting material was PBMCs from blood, obtained 40 to 50 days after vaccination. The sequence was collected from a man aged 50 to 60 who received an inactivated influenza vaccine. The chain couples TRBV25-1 to TRBJ2-1; possibly TRBD2 for D (5 bases). CDR3 nucleotides: TGTGCCAGCAGTGATCCTCGACTATCGCCCCCGTATGAGCAGTTCTTC. This encodes CASSDPRLSPPYEQFF.